This TCR beta chain was found in a study of cytomegalovirus exposure and HLA in healthy donors (dated by TCRdb to the late 2010s). Looking at the study overall: According to an earlier analysis of 550 to 700 of the donors, about 180 million T cells yielded 117 million unique TCR beta sequences and approximately 280 Gb of sequence data. HLA typing covered class I and class II loci at four-digit resolution. Several DR-DQ haplotypes were treated as single units for association and clustering because of strong linkage in the cohort. High-throughput TCR immunosequencing, statistical association of individual TCRs with disease status, and machine learning were combined to predict cytomegalovirus infection status. Genome-wide SNP genotypes for about 60% of the roughly 700 donors were used in a later genetic analysis, which treated that subset as a discovery cohort. The later analysis used no new phenotypic data to find candidate immune exposures, relying instead on TCR beta sequences and their occurrence across donors. An earlier analysis of roughly 600 of the donors used high-throughput TCR beta sequencing to judge whether each TCR beta V gene segment behaved as functional or pseudogenic. On average, 235,054 unique TCR beta nucleotide sequences were sequenced per donor among 398 genotyped donors of the cohort, with roughly 18% of those sequences being non-productive. Donor age, sex, ethnicity and CMV serostatus were compiled alongside the repertoire data. The study aimed to test whether cataloging public T cell receptors could reveal signatures of past pathogen exposure. The T cell repertoires of some 700 subjects were profiled by immunosequencing and related to cytomegalovirus serostatus. In a later analysis, previously published TCR beta repertoires from 550 to 750 donors were re-analyzed and high-resolution HLA genotyping was added so that TCR occurrence patterns could be studied. Every discovery cohort repertoire had been produced on one sequencing platform. Of the roughly 390 genotyped donors, 81% fell in the genetic ancestry cluster associated with self-reported Caucasian donors. Typing coverage differed by locus: A, B, C, DRB1 and DQB1 were typed in roughly 620-640 donors, DQA1 in about 560, DPA1 in 600 to 610, and DPB1 in just under 490. A separate validation cohort of about 110 different subjects was used in addition to the roughly 670-subject first cohort. An early release that covered around 590 HLA-typed donors contained around 300 gigabases of sequencing data and 75 million to 100 million unique TCR sequences.

From a lookup of the germline V gene, CDR1 and CDR2 are MNHNS and SASEGT. V is pared back by 9 bases and J by 7 bases, with 17 bases lying between the germline termini. The CDR3 goes from the cysteine to the phenylalanine over 13 residues. Only CDR3 DNA is held: 39 bases, read in frame from base 1. The full study reports these points: A further reported finding was that TCR beta sequences accurately predicted the HLA-A and HLA-B alleles for most subjects in the first cohort. Linkage disequilibrium might explain the correlated functional status among segregating V segments, but an unknown experimental factor could not be ruled out. In an earlier analysis of some 640 of the donors, most TCR beta V segments were observed in productive rearrangements about 87% or about 30% of the time, broadly matching IMGT annotations. CMV serostatus was the only immune exposure information available for the cohort. According to the authors, the approach could potentially be generalized to other disease states and immunological phenotypes. V-gene and J-gene trimming of TCR beta chains was associated with a missense DCLRE1C variant in a later genetic analysis, and the association was replicated in an independent cohort. A cluster of highly shared sequence variants was judged likely to be a technical artifact of the sequencing pipeline. The classifier was reported to diagnose cytomegalovirus status with high specificity and sensitivity in both the original and validation cohorts. Because the 87-base-pair reads could not distinguish some IMGT-functional V segments, including TRBV6-2 and TRBV6-3, those segments were excluded. When HLA alleles, especially DR and DQ, strongly co-occurred, attributing TCR associations to individual alleles was difficult. In the study, around 150 TCR beta chains were listed as associated with cytomegalovirus. Because HLA typing was unavailable for some donors at each locus, only the typed subset was used in association tests. In a later analysis, several top co-occurrence clusters were reported to appear linked to parvovirus B19, influenza, CMV and Epstein-Barr virus. In this cohort, only TCR beta chains were sequenced, and detectable features were limited by the absence of alpha or paired-chain data. In a later analysis, most CMV-associated TCR beta chains were found to appear HLA-restricted, with HLA associations seemingly driven largely by CMV exposure. In a later analysis, TCR association rates were found to vary across HLA loci, with the most associated TCRs seen for DRB1 alleles and the fewest for HLA-C alleles. Because counts were too low, some 17 rarely observed V segments, including chromosome 9 orphons, were excluded from the earlier analysis of roughly 580 of the donors. Sequencing depth was assumed to be roughly uniform across donors in the presence/absence analyses, though that assumption may not hold. A later analysis found that HLA-associated TCR beta chains were more clonally expanded and had lower generation probabilities than equally common non-associated chains. In a later genetic analysis, fewer N-insertions in productive TCRs were reported among donors in an Asian-associated ancestry cluster than the roughly 700-donor mean. Most TCR sequences were observed very rarely across donors, whereas some public TCRs were present in many individuals. A later analysis associated about 18,000 TCR beta sequences with specific HLA alleles at a false discovery rate of 0.05. Three of the identified cytomegalovirus-associated TCR beta chains were confirmed in vitro to be specific for cytomegalovirus antigens.

In total, roughly 670 healthy bone marrow donors made up the cohort. At the time of sampling, every cohort member was nominally healthy, though immune exposures that went unrecorded were likely present. The donor tested CMV seronegative and was one of the 352 seronegative cohort members. A peripheral blood sample was collected from each donor, and TCR beta sequencing was performed on peripheral blood mononuclear cells. Genomic DNA was extracted from the blood cell samples with the Qiagen DNeasy Blood Extraction Kit. Regarding this clone: Its antigen is still unknown.

Library construction relied on the immunoSEQ multiplex PCR assay. For the multiplex PCR, a mixture combining 60 forward primers for TCR Vbeta segments and 13 reverse primers for TCR Jbeta segments was used. The CDR3 region of rearranged TCR beta genes was amplified from genomic DNA by a multiplex PCR assay. Amplified TCR beta libraries were sequenced as 87-base-pair reads on the Illumina HiSeq System. The study's processing was this. A later analysis tallied 70 million to 100 million unique TCR beta chains across the 666 repertoires, and approximately 9.9 million of those chains were shared by two or more donors. Raw reads were error-corrected and collapsed into unique sequences with a nearest-neighbor algorithm that merged closely related sequences to remove PCR and sequencing errors. CDR3 sequences were aligned to IMGT reference sequences to assign V, D and J gene segments. For a sequence to be retained, at least a six-nucleotide match to both a V gene segment and a J gene segment was required. A rearrangement counted as productive if the CDR3 had no stop codons and remained in frame with V and J, and every other rearrangement counted as non-productive. Following IMGT convention, CDR3 was defined as the stretch from the second conserved V-encoded cysteine up to the conserved J-encoded phenylalanine. Sequences without an unambiguous match to a single V gene segment were excluded from the earlier analysis of a few hundred of the donors. In an earlier analysis of several hundred of the donors, V segments were called functional above 56.7% productive rearrangements and were called segregating when the between-donor standard deviation exceeded 5%. To diagnose cytomegalovirus status from the catalog of TCR beta chain sequences, a statistical classification framework was built. A later analysis assigned V and J genes by comparing TCR nucleotide sequences with IMGT/GENE-DB human TR gene sequences. The TCRdist pipeline was used in a later analysis to assign CDR3 sequences and most-parsimonious VDJ recombination scenarios. In a later analysis, each TCR beta chain was defined by its CDR3 amino acid sequence together with its V-gene family, and reads lacking a unique V-gene family were excluded. As a way to deal with suspected cross-contamination and a sequencing artifact, a later analysis dropped under 600 nucleotide sequences that were highly shared and had low generation probability. For each public chain, a later analysis derived a clonal expansion index from normalized ranks of inferred template counts within each repertoire. In a later analysis, generation probabilities were computed using a VDJ recombination model fitted to out-of-frame rearrangements, and the results were checked against IGoR. Hypergeometric tests were used in a later analysis to score TCR-TCR, TCR-HLA and TCR-CMV co-occurrence, with a repertoire-size bias correction applied to the TCR pairs. In a later analysis, false discovery rates were estimated by permuting HLA or CMV assignments 20 times. In a later analysis, co-occurring TCRs were grouped using DBSCAN, with TCRdist sequence similarity added in when clustering inside HLA-allele-positive subsets. For co-occurrence clustering, repertoires with fewer than 30,000 or more than 120,000 public chains were excluded, along with roughly 5 repertoires with anomalous nucleotide sharing. The table comes from immuneACCESS by way of TCRdb, which keeps in-frame sequences with V and J called. Part of the clones is missing from these tables; in studies checked, under half for an unresolved V gene and the rest for unknown reasons. Clone size and the V and J calls come from that table; the DNA yielded D and trimming. This sample's table contains just over 150,000 clones. Clones ranked in the top ten supply approximately 2.3% of the sample.

What was sequenced was PBMCs. Here the chain combines TRBV6-1 and TRBJ2-3; TRBD2 is a weak D gene call, 5 bases matching. The receptor was derived from a young man in good health and CMV-seronegative. The CDR3 in this case is CASWGLPTNTQYF. The nucleotide sequence is given as TGTGCCAGTTGGGGTCTCCCGACTAATACGCAGTATTTT.